These T cell receptor beta chains were read from a single sample in a study of T cell changes during pregnancy in multiple sclerosis. Produced via immunoSEQ multiplex PCR; TCRdb's table is partial and in-frame only. The sample has roughly 40,000 clones; about 88% are singletons. The specimen comprised CD8+ T cells from peripheral blood mononuclear cells, sampled in the first trimester of pregnancy. These receptors were collected from a female donor with multiple sclerosis, enrolled in a pregnancy study. The CDR3 runs from the conserved cysteine through the conserved F or W. The order of the fields is clone size, J gene, V gene, CDR3 protein. A clone size is listed for some rows: how often the clone was seen (once, few, many), or a class if it is expanded.

-,TRBJ1-2,TRBV15,CATSSERNYGYTF
-,TRBJ1-1,TRBV19,CASRDRGVDTEAFF
-,TRBJ2-2,TRBV4-3,CASSQGERNTGELFF
-,TRBJ2-1,TRBV6-4,CASSAAESSRQFF
-,TRBJ2-7,TRBV4-1,CASSQGTGGAEEQYF
-,TRBJ1-2,TRBV11-1,CASSLTGGFGYGYTF
-,TRBJ2-1,TRBV7-9,CASSSRDRGHNEQFF
-,TRBJ1-2,TRBV6-5,CASRPKDRRYGYTF
-,TRBJ2-5,TRBV15,CATSREGGQETQYF
-,TRBJ2-3,TRBV6-5,CASSYSGRYTDTQYF
-,TRBJ2-7,TRBV5-8,CAGTQSYEQYF
-,TRBJ2-7,TRBV5-5,CASSPTGGAPEQYF
few,TRBJ1-1,TRBV27,CASSLDSYTEAFF
-,TRBJ2-7,TRBV6-5,CASSYSTYAGEGEQYF
-,TRBJ1-5,TRBV2,CASSEGTGAYQPQHF
-,TRBJ2-7,TRBV18,CASSPRGTGTSEQYF
-,TRBJ2-3,TRBV5-1,CASAGDDSTDTQYF
-,TRBJ1-1,TRBV6-6,CASSSGGEAFF
-,TRBJ1-2,TRBV14,CASSQGTANYGYTF
-,TRBJ2-5,TRBV7-2,CASSPGGEGETQYF
-,TRBJ2-5,TRBV27,CASSLLGGGYAEETQYF
-,TRBJ2-2,TRBV9,CASTKYWTGGISGELFF
-,TRBJ2-1,TRBV6-4,CASSDPRGGDEQFF
-,TRBJ2-2,TRBV4-2,CASSQEPGNTGELFF
-,TRBJ2-1,TRBV5-1,CASSLPGGYNEQFF
-,TRBJ2-1,TRBV9,CASSGSGGALDEQFF
-,TRBJ1-1,TRBV6-6,CASSYATANTEAFF